The next 11 T cell receptor beta chains were all read from a single sample in a study of neurological immune-mediated disorders. TCRdb re-derived calls from the 5' RACE reads in MiXCR, one entry per CDR3 protein. The sample contains under 85,000 distinct CDR3 sequences, 10% of which appear only once. The sequencing input was PBMCs. The receptors come from a man aged 35-49 years in good health.

This clonotype has a count of ten or more. This chain links TRBV10-3 with TRBJ2-1; TRBD2 might be the D (6 bases). Germline V gene sequence: CDR1 ENHRY, CDR2 SYGVKD. Trimming stripped 0 bases from V and 6 bases from J, with 9 bases between. CDR3 size: 14 residues. The chain's CDR3 is CAISESGLLNEQFF. The CDR3 DNA reads TGTGCCATCAGTGAGTCGGGACTTCTCAATGAGCAGTTCTTC.

This clonotype was seen at least ten times. This chain connects TRBV5-1 to TRBJ2-6; the match to TRBD1 covers 8 bases. Germline values: CDR1 SGHRS, CDR2 YFSETQ. CDR3 size: 18 residues. Trimming cost V 4 bases and J 0 bases; bases outside gene matches: 9. CDR3 nucleotide sequence: TGCGCCAGCAGCCCCCGACAGGGGTTCGACTCTGGGGCCAACGTCCTGACTTTC. This translates into CASSPRQGFDSGANVLTF.

Concerning this clonotype: A much larger clone lies a single base off, so this may be a read error. The rearrangement joins TRBV24-1 to TRBJ2-1; D call uncertain. CDR1 is KGHDR and CDR2 is SFDVKD in the germline V gene. This CDR3 is built from 13 residues. The CDR3 reads CAISDIMRNEQFF. DNA for the CDR3: TGTGCCATCAGTGACATAATGAGGAATGAGCAGTTCTTC.

This clonotype was found many times. V is TRBV6-1 and J is TRBJ2-7; possibly TRBD1 for D (6 bases). Trimming cost V 0 bases and J 9 bases, with 21 bases left between them. The CDR3 totals 16 residues. The germline V gene encodes CDR1 MNHNS and CDR2 SASEGT. CDR3: CASSEAGALSPWRQYF. DNA for the CDR3: TGTGCCAGCAGTGAAGCGGGGGCCCTAAGTCCATGGCGGCAGTACTTC.

As regards this clonotype: A much bigger clone sits one base away, suggesting this may be a read error. The chain links TRBV7-2 to TRBJ1-5; 11 nucleotides align to TRBD1. The J call is doubtful: the DNA matches TRBJ2-3 better. Per germline, CDR1 SGHTA and CDR2 FQGNSA. The CDR3 loop spans 15 amino acids. CDR3 protein: CASSEGQGVYQPQYF. For the CDR3, the DNA is TGTGCCAGCAGCGAGGGACAGGGGGTTTATCAGCCCCAGTATTTT.

CDR3 loop: CASSYRWDDTEAFF. The CDR3 nucleotides read TGTGCCAGCAGTTACCGGTGGGATGACACTGAAGCTTTCTTT. The chain employs TRBV6-5 and TRBJ1-1; unclear D gene. The CDR3 sequence is 14 residues long. Germline loops: CDR1 MNHEY, CDR2 SVGAGI. V was clipped by 2 bases and J by 3 bases, with 10 bases between them.

Ten or more counts support this clonotype. Here the CDR3 DNA reads TGTGCCAGCATTCATCTGGGTCAGGGTCAGCCCCAGCATTTT. Translating it yields CASIHLGQGQPQHF. The V gene is TRBV28, the J gene TRBJ1-5; maybe TRBD1 (5 bases). The germline CDR1 and CDR2 sequences are MDHEN and SYDVKM. CDR3 length: 14 residues. The ends were cut back, 7 bases at V and 6 bases at J, with 16 bases in the middle. Full variable domain (remainder filled in from reference TRBV28 and TRBJ1-5): DVKVTQSSRYLVKRTGEKVFLECVQDMDHENMFWYRQDPGLGLRLIYFSYDVKMKEKGDIPEGYSVSREKKERFSLILESASTNQTSMYLCASIHLGQGQPQHFGDGTRLSIL.

This clonotype was detected only a few times. The V gene is TRBV5-5, the J gene TRBJ2-3; TRBD1 aligns across 9 bases. In germline, CDR1 is SGHKS, CDR2 YYEKEE (reference sequence). The ends lost 3 bases at V and 6 bases at J; junction bases unmatched: 8. The CDR3 contains 15 residues. Written as DNA, the CDR3 is TGTGCCAGCAGCTCATCCGGGACAGGGACCGATACGCAGTATTTT. This codes for CASSSSGTGTDTQYF. The complete variable domain, with remaining parts taken from reference TRBV5-5 and TRBJ2-3, reads DAGVTQSPTHLIKTRGQQVTLRCSPISGHKSVSWYQQVLGQGPQFIFQYYEKEERGRGNFPDRFSARQFPNYSSELNVNALLLGDSALYLCASSSSGTGTDTQYFGPGTRLTVL.

The chain recombines TRBV10-2 with TRBJ2-5, with TRBD2 matching over 11 bases. CDR1 and CDR2 (germline): WSHSY, SAAADI. Trimming at V came to 7 bases and at J to 2 bases, leaving 6 bases not matched to a gene. CDR3 length: 15 residues. The CDR3 DNA sequence: TGCGCCAGCATCCGGGGACTAGCGGCACAAGAGACCCAGTACTTC. It yields the protein CASIRGLAAQETQYF.

The chain is built from TRBV7-2 and TRBJ2-7; D is unresolved. CDR1 and CDR2 from the germline V gene are SGHTA and FQGNSA. The V gene lost 5 bases and the J gene lost 0 bases, with 11 bases spanning the gap. This CDR3 spans 14 amino acids. CDR3 protein: CASSDPGLSYEQYF. CDR3 coding DNA: TGTGCCAGCAGCGACCCTGGCCTCTCCTACGAGCAGTACTTC.

This clonotype was seen repeatedly, ten times or more. The V call is TRBV5-1, the J call TRBJ2-5; a weak D match, TRBD1 (5 bases). CDR1 and CDR2 (germline): SGHRS, YFSETQ. V dropped 1 base and J dropped 4 bases, with 17 bases sitting between them. There are 16 residues in the CDR3. This CDR3 is CASSLQGGASGETQYF. The CDR3 DNA reads as TGCGCCAGCAGCTTGCAGGGTGGGGCCTCCGGAGAGACCCAGTACTTC.